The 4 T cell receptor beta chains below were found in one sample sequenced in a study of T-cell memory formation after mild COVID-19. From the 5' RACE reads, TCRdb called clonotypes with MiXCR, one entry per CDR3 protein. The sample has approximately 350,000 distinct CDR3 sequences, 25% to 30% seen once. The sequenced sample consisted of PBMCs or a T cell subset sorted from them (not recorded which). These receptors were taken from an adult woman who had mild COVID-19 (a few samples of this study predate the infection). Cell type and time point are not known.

This CDR3 is CASSLASVRGYTF. DNA of the CDR3: TGTGCCAGCAGTTTAGCCTCAGTTCGTGGCTACACCTTC. J is TRBJ1-2 and V is TRBV12-3 or TRBV12-4, with D uncertain. This CDR3 region has 13 residues. V lost 0 bases, J lost 7 bases, and 9 bases lay in between.

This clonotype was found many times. Written as DNA, the CDR3 is TGTGCCAGCAGCTTACCGGGGGACTATGGCTACACCTTC. It yields the protein CASSLPGDYGYTF. The chain recombines TRBV7-2 with TRBJ1-2; the D gene is possibly TRBD1 (5 bases). V lost 2 bases, J lost 3 bases, and 7 bases lay in between. Germline-derived CDR1 and CDR2 are SGHTA and FQGNSA. The CDR3 loop spans 13 amino acids.

CDR3 in amino acids: CSVGQGLGNTEAFF. DNA for the CDR3: TGCAGCGTTGGACAGGGTTTGGGGAACACTGAAGCTTTCTTT. The chain joins TRBV29-1 to TRBJ1-1, with 7 bases identical to TRBD1. CDR3 length equals 14 residues. J was trimmed by 1 base and V by 4 bases; bases with no gene match: 6. Germline CDR1 and CDR2: SQVTM and ANQGSEA.

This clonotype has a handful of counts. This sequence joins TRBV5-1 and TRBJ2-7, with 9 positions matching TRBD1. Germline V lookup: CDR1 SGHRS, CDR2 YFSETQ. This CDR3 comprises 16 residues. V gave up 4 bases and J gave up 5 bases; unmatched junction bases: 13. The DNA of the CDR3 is TGCGCCAGCAGCCCCGAACAGGGGGCTTCGCAACACGAGCAGTACTTC. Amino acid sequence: CASSPEQGASQHEQYF.